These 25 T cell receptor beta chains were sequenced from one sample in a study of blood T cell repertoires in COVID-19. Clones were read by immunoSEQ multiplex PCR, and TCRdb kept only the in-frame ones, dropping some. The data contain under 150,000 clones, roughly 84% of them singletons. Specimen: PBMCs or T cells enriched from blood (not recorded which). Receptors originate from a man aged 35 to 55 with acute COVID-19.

DNA for the CDR3: TGTGCCAGCAGCCAGATTCGTTCACCCGGAAACACCATATATTTT. Protein: CASSQIRSPGNTIYF. The chain is built from TRBV7-9 and TRBJ1-3; D not certain. From germline, CDR1 is SEHNR and CDR2 FQNEAQ (reference sequence). Trimming cost V 5 bases and J 4 bases, with 15 bases left between them. This CDR3 has 15 amino acids.

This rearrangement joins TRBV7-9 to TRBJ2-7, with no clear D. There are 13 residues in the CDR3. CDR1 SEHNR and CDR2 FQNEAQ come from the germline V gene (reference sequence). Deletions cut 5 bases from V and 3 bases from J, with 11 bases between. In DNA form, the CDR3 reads TGTGCCAGCAGCCCAGGTCCCCTCTACGAGCAGTACTTC. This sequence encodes CASSPGPLYEQYF.

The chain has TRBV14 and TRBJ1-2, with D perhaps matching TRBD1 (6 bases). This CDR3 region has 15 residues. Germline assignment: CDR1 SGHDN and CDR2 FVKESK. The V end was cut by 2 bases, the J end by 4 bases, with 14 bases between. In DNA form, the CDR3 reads TGTGCCAGCAGCCAAACAATACAGGGACCCTATGGCTACACCTTC. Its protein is CASSQTIQGPYGYTF.

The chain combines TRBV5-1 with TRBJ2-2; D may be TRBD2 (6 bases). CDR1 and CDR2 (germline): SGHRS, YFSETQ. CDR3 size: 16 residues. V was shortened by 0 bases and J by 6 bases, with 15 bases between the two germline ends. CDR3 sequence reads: CASSLVAGRYSGELFF. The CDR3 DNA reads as TGCGCCAGCAGCTTGGTCGCAGGGAGGTATTCCGGGGAGCTGTTTTTT.

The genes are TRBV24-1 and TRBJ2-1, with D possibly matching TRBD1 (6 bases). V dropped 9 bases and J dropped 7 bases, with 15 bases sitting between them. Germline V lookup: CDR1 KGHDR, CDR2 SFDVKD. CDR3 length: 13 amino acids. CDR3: CATAQGDINEQFF. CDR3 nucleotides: TGTGCCACCGCTCAAGGGGACATAAATGAGCAGTTCTTC.

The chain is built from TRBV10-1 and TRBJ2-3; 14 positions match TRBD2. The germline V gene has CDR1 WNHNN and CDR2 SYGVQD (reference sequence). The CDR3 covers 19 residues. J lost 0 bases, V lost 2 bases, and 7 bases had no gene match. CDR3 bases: TGCGCCAGCAGTGAGCCAGGGACTAGCGGGGGACCTAGCACAGATACGCAGTATTTT. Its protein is CASSEPGTSGGPSTDTQYF.

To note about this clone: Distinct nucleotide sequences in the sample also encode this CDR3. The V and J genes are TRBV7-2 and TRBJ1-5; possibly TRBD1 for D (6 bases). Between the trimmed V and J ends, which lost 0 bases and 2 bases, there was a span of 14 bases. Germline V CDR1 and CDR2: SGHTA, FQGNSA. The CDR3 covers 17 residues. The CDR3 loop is CASSLALGGAGNQPQHF. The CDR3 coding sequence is TGTGCCAGCAGCTTAGCGCTCGGGGGGGCGGGCAATCAGCCCCAGCATTTT.

Here the CDR3 DNA reads TGTGCCAGCAGCTTAGATGAAGTAGTCACCGGGGAGCTGTTTTTT. Residues: CASSLDEVVTGELFF. The chain carries TRBV7-2 and TRBJ2-2; D is undetermined. Germline CDR1 reads SGHTA; CDR2 reads FQGNSA. The CDR3 spans 15 residues. Trimming pared 1 base from V and 4 bases from J, leaving 10 bases between.

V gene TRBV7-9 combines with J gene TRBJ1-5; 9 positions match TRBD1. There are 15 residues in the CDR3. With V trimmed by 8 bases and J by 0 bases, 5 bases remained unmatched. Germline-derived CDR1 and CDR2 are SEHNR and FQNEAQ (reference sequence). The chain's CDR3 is CASGGTGNSNQPQHF. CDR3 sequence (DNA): TGTGCCAGCGGTGGGACAGGGAATAGCAATCAGCCCCAGCATTTT.

The CDR3 bases are TGTGCCAGCAGCCATCGGACAGGGGGCTTGGAGACCCAGTACTTC. This sequence encodes CASSHRTGGLETQYF. This chain joins TRBV5-6 and TRBJ2-5; 11 bases line up with TRBD1. There are 15 residues in the CDR3. From germline, CDR1 is SGHDT and CDR2 YYEEEE. V lost 4 bases, J lost 5 bases, and 7 bases stayed unmatched.

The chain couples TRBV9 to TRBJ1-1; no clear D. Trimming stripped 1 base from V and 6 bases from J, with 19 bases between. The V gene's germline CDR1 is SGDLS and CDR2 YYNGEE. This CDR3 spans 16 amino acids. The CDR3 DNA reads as TGTGCCAGCAGCGTAAGCCCTGCGCGGAGGATGTCTGAAGCTTTCTTT. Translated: CASSVSPARRMSEAFF.

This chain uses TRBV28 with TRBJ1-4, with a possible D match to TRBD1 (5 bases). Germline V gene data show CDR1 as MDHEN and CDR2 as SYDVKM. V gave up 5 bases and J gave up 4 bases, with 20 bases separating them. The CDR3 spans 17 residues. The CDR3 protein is CASSLLNYRSHNEKLFF. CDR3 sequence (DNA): TGTGCCAGCAGTCTTCTCAATTACAGGTCGCATAATGAAAAACTGTTTTTT. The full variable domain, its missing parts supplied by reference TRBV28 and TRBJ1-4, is DVKVTQSSRYLVKRTGEKVFLECVQDMDHENMFWYRQDPGLGLRLIYFSYDVKMKEKGDIPEGYSVSREKKERFSLILESASTNQTSMYLCASSLLNYRSHNEKLFFGSGTQLSVL.

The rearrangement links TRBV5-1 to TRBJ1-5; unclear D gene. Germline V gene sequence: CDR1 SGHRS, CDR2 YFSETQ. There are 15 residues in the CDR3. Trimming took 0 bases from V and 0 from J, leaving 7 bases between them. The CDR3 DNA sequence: TGCGCCAGCAGCTTGGGGCCAAGTAGCAATCAGCCCCAGCATTTT. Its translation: CASSLGPSSNQPQHF.

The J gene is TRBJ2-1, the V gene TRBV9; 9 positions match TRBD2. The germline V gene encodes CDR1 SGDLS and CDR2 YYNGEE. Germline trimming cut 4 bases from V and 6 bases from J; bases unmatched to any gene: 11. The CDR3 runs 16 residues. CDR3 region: CASSSTSGGMGNEQFF. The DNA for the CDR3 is TGTGCCAGCAGCTCGACTAGCGGCGGCATGGGCAATGAGCAGTTCTTC. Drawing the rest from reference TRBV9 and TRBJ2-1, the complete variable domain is DSGVTQTPKHLITATGQRVTLRCSPRSGDLSVYWYQQSLDQGLQFLIQYYNGEERAKGNILERFSAQQFPDLHSELNLSSLELGDSALYFCASSSTSGGMGNEQFFGPGTRLTVL.

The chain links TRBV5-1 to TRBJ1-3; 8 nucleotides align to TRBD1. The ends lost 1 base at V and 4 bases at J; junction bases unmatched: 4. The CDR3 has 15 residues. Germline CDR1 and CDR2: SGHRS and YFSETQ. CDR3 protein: CASSLQGAHGNTIYF. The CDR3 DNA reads TGCGCCAGCAGCTTGCAGGGGGCGCACGGAAACACCATATATTTT.

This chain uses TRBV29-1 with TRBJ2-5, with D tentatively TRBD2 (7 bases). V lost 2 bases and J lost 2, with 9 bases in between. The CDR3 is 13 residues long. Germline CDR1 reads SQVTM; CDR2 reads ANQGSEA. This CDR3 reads CSVERGGQETQYF. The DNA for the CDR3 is TGCAGCGTTGAAAGGGGGGGTCAAGAGACCCAGTACTTC.

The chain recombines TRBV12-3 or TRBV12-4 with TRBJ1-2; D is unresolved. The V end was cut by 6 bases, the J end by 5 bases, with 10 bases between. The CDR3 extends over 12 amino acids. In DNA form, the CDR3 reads TGTGCCAGCAGCGGGAGAGATTATGGCTACACCTTC. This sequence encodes CASSGRDYGYTF.

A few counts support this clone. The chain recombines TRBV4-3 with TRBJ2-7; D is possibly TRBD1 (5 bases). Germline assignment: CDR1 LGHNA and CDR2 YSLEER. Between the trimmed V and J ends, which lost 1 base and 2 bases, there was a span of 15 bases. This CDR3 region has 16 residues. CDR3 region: CASSQGAGRDPYEQYF. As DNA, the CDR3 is TGCGCCAGCAGCCAAGGAGCAGGGCGTGACCCCTACGAGCAGTACTTC.

The chain's CDR3 is CASSQTIREADTQYF. CDR3 DNA: TGCGCCAGCAGCCAAACCATACGGGAGGCAGATACGCAGTATTTT. This rearrangement joins TRBV4-3 to TRBJ2-3; 7 positions match TRBD2. CDR3 length equals 15 residues. The V gene end was trimmed by 2 bases and the J gene end by 4 bases; junction bases not matched to a gene: 6. Germline V gives CDR1 LGHNA, CDR2 YSLEER.

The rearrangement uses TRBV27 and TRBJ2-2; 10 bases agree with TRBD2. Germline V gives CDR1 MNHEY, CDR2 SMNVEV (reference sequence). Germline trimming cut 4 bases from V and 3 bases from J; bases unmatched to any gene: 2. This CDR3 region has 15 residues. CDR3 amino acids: CASSSSGGYTGELFF. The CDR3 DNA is TGTGCCAGCAGTTCTAGCGGGGGTTACACCGGGGAGCTGTTTTTT.

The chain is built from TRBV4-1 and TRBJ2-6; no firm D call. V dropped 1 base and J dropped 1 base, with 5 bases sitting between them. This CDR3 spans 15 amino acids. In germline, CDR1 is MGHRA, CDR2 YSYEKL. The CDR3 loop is CASSQAGSGANVLTF. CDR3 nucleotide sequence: TGCGCCAGCAGCCAAGCAGGTTCTGGGGCCAACGTCCTGACTTTC.

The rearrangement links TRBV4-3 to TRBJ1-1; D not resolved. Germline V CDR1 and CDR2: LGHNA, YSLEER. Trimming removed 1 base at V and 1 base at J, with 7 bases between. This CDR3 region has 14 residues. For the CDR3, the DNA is TGCGCCAGCAGCCAAGCAGTTACGAACACTGAAGCTTTCTTT. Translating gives CASSQAVTNTEAFF.

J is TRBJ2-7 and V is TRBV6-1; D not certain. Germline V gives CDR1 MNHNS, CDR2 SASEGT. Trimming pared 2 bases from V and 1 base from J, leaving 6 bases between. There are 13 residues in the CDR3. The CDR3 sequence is CASSETVSYEQYF. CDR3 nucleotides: TGTGCCAGCAGTGAAACGGTTTCCTACGAGCAGTACTTC.

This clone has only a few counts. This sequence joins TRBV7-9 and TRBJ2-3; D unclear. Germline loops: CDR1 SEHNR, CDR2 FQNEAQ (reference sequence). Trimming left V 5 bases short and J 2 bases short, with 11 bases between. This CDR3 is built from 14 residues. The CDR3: CASSLDTDTDTQYF. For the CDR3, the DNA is TGTGCCAGCAGCCTCGACACGGACACAGATACGCAGTATTTT.

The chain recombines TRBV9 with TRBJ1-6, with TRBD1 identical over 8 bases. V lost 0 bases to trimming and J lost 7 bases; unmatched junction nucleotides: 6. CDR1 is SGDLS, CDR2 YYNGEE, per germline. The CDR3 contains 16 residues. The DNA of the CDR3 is TGTGCCAGCAGCGTAGCTTTTGGGACAGGCAATTCACCCCTCCACTTT. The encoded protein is CASSVAFGTGNSPLHF.